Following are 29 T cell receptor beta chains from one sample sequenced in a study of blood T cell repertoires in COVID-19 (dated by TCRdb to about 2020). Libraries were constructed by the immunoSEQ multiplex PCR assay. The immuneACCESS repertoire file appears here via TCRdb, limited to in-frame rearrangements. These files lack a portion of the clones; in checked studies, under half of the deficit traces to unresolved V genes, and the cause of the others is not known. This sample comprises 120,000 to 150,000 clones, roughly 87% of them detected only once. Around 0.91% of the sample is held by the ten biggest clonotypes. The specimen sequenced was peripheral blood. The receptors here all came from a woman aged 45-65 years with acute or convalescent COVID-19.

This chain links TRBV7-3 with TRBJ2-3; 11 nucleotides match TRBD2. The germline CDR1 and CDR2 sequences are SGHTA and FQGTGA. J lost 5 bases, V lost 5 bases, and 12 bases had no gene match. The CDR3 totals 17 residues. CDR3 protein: CASSPPTGTSGGDTQYF. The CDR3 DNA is TGTGCCAGCAGCCCGCCAACCGGGACTAGCGGAGGAGATACGCAGTATTTT.

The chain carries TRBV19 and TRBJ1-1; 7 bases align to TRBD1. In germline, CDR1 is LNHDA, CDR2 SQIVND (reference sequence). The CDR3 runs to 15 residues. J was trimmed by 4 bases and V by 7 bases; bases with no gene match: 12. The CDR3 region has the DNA TGTGCCAGTACCCTATCACAGGGGTCGGGCACTGAAGCTTTCTTT. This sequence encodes CASTLSQGSGTEAFF.

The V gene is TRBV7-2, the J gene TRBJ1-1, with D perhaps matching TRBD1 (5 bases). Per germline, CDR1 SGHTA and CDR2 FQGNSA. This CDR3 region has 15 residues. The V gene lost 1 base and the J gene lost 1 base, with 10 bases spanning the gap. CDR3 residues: CASSLVLGGNTEAFF. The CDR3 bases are TGTGCCAGCAGCTTAGTCTTGGGGGGGAACACTGAAGCTTTCTTT.

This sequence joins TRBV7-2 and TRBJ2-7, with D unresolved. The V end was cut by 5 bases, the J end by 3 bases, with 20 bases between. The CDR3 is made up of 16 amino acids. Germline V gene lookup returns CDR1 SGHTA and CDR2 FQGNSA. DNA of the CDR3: TGTGCCAGCAGCGTGCGAACTGGAGAGCAATACTACGAGCAGTACTTC. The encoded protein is CASSVRTGEQYYEQYF.

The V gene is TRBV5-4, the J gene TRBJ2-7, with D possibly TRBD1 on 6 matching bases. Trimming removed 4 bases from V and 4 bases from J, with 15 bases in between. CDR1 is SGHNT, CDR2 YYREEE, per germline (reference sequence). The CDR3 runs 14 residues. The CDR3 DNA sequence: TGTGCCAGCAGCCATTCCGGGACAATGTACGAGCAGTACTTC. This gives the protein CASSHSGTMYEQYF.

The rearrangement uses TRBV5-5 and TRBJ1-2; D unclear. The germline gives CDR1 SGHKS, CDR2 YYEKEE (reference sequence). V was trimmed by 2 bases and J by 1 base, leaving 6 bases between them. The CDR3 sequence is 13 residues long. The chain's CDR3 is CASSFGGNYGYTF. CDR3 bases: TGTGCCAGCAGCTTCGGAGGTAACTATGGCTACACCTTC.

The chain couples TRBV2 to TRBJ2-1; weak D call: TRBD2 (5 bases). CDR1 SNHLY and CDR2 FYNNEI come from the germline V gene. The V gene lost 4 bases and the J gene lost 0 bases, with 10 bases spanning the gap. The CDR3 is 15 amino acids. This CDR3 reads CASSGGSSSYNEQFF. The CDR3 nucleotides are TGTGCCAGCAGTGGAGGGTCCAGCTCCTACAATGAGCAGTTCTTC.

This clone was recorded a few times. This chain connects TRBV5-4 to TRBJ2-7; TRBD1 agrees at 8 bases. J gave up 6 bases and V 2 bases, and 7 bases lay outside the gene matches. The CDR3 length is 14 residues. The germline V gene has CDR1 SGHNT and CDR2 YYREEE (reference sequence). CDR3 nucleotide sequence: TGTGCCAGCAGCTTAGAAGACAGGGGAATCGAGCAGTACTTC. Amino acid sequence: CASSLEDRGIEQYF.

DNA of the CDR3: TGTGCCAGCAGCGTAGGGTCAGGGGTCCCCTACGAGCAGTACTTC. It encodes CASSVGSGVPYEQYF. The rearrangement links TRBV9 to TRBJ2-7; possible D gene TRBD1, 6 bases. Germline V gene lookup returns CDR1 SGDLS and CDR2 YYNGEE. V was shortened by 0 bases and J by 2 bases, with 12 bases between the two germline ends. The CDR3 runs 15 residues. The full variable domain, in which reference TRBV9 and TRBJ2-7 provide the parts outside the CDR3, is DSGVTQTPKHLITATGQRVTLRCSPRSGDLSVYWYQQSLDQGLQFLIQYYNGEERAKGNILERFSAQQFPDLHSELNLSSLELGDSALYFCASSVGSGVPYEQYFGPGTRLTVT.

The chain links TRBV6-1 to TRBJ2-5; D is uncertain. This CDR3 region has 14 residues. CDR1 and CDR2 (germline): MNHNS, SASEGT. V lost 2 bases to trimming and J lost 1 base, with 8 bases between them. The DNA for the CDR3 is TGTGCCAGCAGTGAAACCCACAGCCAAGAGACCCAGTACTTC. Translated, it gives CASSETHSQETQYF.

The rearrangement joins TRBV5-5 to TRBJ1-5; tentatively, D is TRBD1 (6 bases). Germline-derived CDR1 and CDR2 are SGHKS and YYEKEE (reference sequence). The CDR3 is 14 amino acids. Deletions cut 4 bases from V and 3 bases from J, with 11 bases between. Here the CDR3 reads CASSTRDNNQPQHF. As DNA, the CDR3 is TGTGCCAGCAGCACCCGGGACAACAATCAGCCCCAGCATTTT.

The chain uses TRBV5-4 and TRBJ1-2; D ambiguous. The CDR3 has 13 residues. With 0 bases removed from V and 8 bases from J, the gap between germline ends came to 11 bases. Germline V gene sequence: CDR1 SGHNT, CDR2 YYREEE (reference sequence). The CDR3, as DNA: TGTGCCAGCAGCTTGGGGTCCCGAGGGGGCTACACCTTC. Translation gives CASSLGSRGGYTF.

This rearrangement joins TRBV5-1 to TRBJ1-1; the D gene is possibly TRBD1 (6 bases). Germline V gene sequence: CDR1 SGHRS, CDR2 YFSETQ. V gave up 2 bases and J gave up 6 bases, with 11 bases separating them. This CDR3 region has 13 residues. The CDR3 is CASSFQGRSEAFF. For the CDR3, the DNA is TGCGCCAGCAGCTTCCAGGGGCGGTCTGAAGCTTTCTTT. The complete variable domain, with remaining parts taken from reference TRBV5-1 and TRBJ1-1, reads KAGVTQTPRYLIKTRGQQVTLSCSPISGHRSVSWYQQTPGQGLQFLFEYFSETQRNKGNFPGRFSGRQFSNSRSEMNVSTLELGDSALYLCASSFQGRSEAFFGQGTRLTVV.

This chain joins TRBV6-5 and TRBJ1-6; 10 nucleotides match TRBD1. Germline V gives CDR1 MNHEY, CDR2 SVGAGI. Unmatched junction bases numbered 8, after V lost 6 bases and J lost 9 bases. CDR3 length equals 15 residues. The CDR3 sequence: CASRFDRGPSSPLHF. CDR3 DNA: TGTGCCAGCAGGTTCGACAGGGGGCCAAGTTCACCCCTCCACTTT.

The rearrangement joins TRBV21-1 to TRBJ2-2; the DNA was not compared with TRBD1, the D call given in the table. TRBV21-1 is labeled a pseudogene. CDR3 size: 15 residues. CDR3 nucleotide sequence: TGTGCCAGCAGCAAAAAACAGGGGTACACCGGGGAGCTGTTTTTT. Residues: CASSKKQGYTGELFF.

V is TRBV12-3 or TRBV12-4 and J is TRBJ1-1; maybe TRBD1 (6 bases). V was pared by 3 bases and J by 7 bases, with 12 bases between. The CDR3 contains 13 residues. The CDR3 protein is CASSLGGGSEAFF. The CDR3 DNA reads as TGTGCCAGCAGTTTGGGAGGGGGGAGTGAAGCTTTCTTT.

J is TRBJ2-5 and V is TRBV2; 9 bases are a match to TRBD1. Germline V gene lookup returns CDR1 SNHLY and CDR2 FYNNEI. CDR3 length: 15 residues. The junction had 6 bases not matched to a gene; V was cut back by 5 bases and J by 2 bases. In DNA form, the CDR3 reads TGTGCCAGCAGTTTGGACAGGGGAAGGCAAGAGACCCAGTACTTC. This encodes CASSLDRGRQETQYF. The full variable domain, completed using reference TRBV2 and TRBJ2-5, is EPEVTQTPSHQVTQMGQEVILRCVPISNHLYFYWYRQILGQKVEFLVSFYNNEISEKSEIFDDQFSVERPDGSNFTLKIRSTKLEDSAMYFCASSLDRGRQETQYFGPGTRLLVL.

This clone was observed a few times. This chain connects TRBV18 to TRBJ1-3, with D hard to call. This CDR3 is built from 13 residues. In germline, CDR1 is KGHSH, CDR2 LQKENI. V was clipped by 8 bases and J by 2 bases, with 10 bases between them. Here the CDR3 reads CASVQQAGNTIYF. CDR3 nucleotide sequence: TGTGCCAGCGTCCAGCAGGCTGGAAACACCATATATTTT.

Written as DNA, the CDR3 is TGTGCCAGCAGCTTTACAGGGCCTGGGGCCAACGTCCTGACTTTC. Its translation: CASSFTGPGANVLTF. V usage is TRBV11-2 and J usage is TRBJ2-6; tentatively, D is TRBD1 (6 bases). The V gene's germline CDR1 is SGHAT and CDR2 FQNNGV. Trimming shortened V by 3 bases and J by 2 bases, and 8 bases separated the two germline ends. The CDR3 length is 15 residues.

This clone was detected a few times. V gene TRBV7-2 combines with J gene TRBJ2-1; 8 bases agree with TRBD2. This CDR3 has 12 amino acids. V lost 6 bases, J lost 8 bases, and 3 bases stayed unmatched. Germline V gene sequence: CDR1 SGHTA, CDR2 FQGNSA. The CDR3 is CASRGLGDEQFF. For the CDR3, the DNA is TGTGCCAGCAGGGGACTAGGGGATGAGCAGTTCTTC.

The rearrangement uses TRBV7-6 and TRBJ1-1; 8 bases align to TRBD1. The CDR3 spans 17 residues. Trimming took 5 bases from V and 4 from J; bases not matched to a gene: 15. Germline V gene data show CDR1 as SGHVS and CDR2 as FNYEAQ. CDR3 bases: TGTGCCAGCAGCCCCGGACAGGGCGGTCTTGGAAGCACTGAAGCTTTCTTT. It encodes CASSPGQGGLGSTEAFF.

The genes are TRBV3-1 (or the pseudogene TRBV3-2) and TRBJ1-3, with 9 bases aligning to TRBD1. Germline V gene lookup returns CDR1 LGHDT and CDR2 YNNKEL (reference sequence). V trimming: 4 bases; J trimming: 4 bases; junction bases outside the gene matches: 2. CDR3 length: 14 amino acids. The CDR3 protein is CASSPGTGGNTIYF. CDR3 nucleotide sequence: TGTGCCAGCAGCCCCGGGACAGGGGGAAACACCATATATTTT.

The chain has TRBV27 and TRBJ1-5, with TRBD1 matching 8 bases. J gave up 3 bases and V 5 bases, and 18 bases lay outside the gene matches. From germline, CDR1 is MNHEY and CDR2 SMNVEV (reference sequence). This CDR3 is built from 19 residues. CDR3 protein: CASSALPISTGADNQPQHF. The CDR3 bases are TGTGCCAGCAGTGCACTACCTATCTCGACAGGGGCGGACAATCAGCCCCAGCATTTT.

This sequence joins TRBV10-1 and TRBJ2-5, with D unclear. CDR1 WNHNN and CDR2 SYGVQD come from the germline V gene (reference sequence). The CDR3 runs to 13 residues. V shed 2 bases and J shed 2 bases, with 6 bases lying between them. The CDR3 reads CASSENSQETQYF. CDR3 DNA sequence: TGCGCCAGCAGTGAGAATAGTCAAGAGACCCAGTACTTC.

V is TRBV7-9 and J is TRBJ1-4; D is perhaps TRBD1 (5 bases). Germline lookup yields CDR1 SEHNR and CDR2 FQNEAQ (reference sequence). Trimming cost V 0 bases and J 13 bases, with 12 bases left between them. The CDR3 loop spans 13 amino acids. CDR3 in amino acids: CASSLALRDRLFF. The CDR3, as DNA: TGTGCCAGCAGCTTAGCCCTGCGAGACAGACTGTTTTTT.

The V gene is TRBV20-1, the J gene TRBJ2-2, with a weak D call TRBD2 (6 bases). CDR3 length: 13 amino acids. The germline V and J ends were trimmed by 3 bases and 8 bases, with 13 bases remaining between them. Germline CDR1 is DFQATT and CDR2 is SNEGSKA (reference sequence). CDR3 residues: CSASWRRGGELFF. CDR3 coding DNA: TGCAGTGCTAGTTGGCGGCGGGGAGGGGAGCTGTTTTTT.

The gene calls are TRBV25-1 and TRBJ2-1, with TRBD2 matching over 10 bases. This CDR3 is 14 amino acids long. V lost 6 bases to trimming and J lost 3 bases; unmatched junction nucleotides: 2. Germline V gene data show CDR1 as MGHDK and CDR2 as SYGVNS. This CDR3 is CASRLAGGYNEQFF. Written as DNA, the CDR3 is TGTGCCAGCAGGTTAGCGGGAGGCTACAATGAGCAGTTCTTC.

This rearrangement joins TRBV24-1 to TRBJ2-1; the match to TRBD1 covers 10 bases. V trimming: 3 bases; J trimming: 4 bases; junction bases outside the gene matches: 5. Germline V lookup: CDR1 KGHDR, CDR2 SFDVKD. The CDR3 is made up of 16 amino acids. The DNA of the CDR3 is TGTGCCACCAGTGATCCCGGGACAGGGGATTACAATGAGCAGTTCTTC. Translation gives CATSDPGTGDYNEQFF.

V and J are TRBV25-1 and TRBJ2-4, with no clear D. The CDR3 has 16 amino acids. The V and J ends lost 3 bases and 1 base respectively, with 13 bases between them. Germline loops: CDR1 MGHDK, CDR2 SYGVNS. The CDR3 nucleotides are TGTGCCAGCAGTGACCCCTTCAGTTACGCCAAAAACATTCAGTACTTC. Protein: CASSDPFSYAKNIQYF.